This entry lists 11 T cell receptor beta chains sequenced from one sample in a study of CD8+CD57+ T cells in acquired aplastic anemia. Profiles of TCR beta VDJ and CDR3 were generated from a genomic DNA template. TCRdb reprocessed the reads via MiXCR and lists one record per CDR3 protein. The data contain 80,000 or so distinct CDR3 sequences, just over 70% of them singletons. Selection for sequencing was limited to patients who had shown CD8+CD57+ cell expansion by flow cytometry. Sequenced sample: sorted CD4+, CD8+, or CD8+CD57+ T cells (not recorded which) from PBMCs. The receptor source for this set is a human donor with aplastic anemia.

Worth noting for this clonotype: A much larger clone differs from this one at a single base, so this may be a read error. This sequence joins TRBV7-9 and TRBJ2-7; TRBD1 aligns across 7 bases. The CDR3 is made up of 13 amino acids. Germline CDR1 and CDR2: SEHNR and FQNEAQ (reference sequence). This CDR3 is CACSTPGTDEQYF. CDR3 DNA: TGTGCCTGCAGCACCCCCGGGACAGACGAGCAGTACTTC.

The rearrangement links TRBV20-1 to TRBJ2-3; 10 nucleotides line up with TRBD2. Trimming cost V 3 bases and J 5 bases; bases outside gene matches: 8. The CDR3 runs 15 residues. CDR1 is DFQATT and CDR2 is SNEGSKA in the germline V gene (reference sequence). The CDR3 sequence is CSASKAGGPLDTQYF. CDR3 DNA sequence: TGCAGTGCTAGTAAAGCGGGAGGGCCGTTAGATACGCAGTATTTT.

This clonotype has a single count. The V call is TRBV10-1, the J call TRBJ2-1; the D gene could be TRBD1 or TRBD2 (5 bases each). The germline V gene has CDR1 WNHNN and CDR2 SYGVQD (reference sequence). V shed 5 bases and J shed 5 bases, with 16 bases lying between them. This CDR3 has 15 amino acids. The DNA of the CDR3 is TGCGCCAGCAGTCGTCTGGGACCCCCGGACAATGAGCAGTTCTTC. As protein: CASSRLGPPDNEQFF.

The chain carries TRBV20-1 and TRBJ2-7, with 8 bases lining up with TRBD1. J was trimmed by 0 bases and V by 1 base; bases with no gene match: 11. The germline gives CDR1 DFQATT, CDR2 SNEGSKA (reference sequence). The CDR3 runs to 17 residues. CDR3 in amino acids: CSARGAIRDRSSYEQYF. The CDR3 coding sequence is TGCAGTGCTAGAGGGGCGATCAGGGACAGGAGCTCCTACGAGCAGTACTTC.

The chain uses TRBV12-5 and TRBJ2-7; D is ambiguous. Germline V gives CDR1 LGHNT, CDR2 FRNRAP. The CDR3 length is 13 residues. V lost 2 bases, J lost 3 bases, and 8 bases lay in between. The CDR3 bases are TGTGCTAGTGGTTTGCAAGGGTTCTACGAGCAGTACTTC. This gives the protein CASGLQGFYEQYF.

The gene calls are TRBV7-9 and TRBJ2-3; D possibly corresponds to TRBD2 (6 bases). V dropped 8 bases and J dropped 1 base, with 7 bases sitting between them. The CDR3 consists of 12 residues. CDR1 is SEHNR and CDR2 is FQNEAQ in the germline V gene (reference sequence). DNA for the CDR3: TGTGCCAGCTCGGGGGGCACAGATACGCAGTATTTT. This encodes CASSGGTDTQYF.

Comments on this clonotype: Given a much more abundant clone one base away, this may be a read error. V gene TRBV6-1 combines with J gene TRBJ1-5; no firm D call. The tail of the sequence fits TRBJ2-3 better, so the J call may be wrong. Germline loops: CDR1 MNHNS, CDR2 SASEGT. This CDR3 is 10 amino acids long. The CDR3 region has the DNA TGTGCCAGCTCTGATCAGCCCCAGTATTTT. Translating gives CASSDQPQYF.

The CDR3 DNA is TGCAGTGCTCCGGCCCCGGACAGGCCTGAAGCTTTCTTT. It yields the protein CSAPAPDRPEAFF. V usage is TRBV20-1 and J usage is TRBJ1-1, with TRBD1 identical over 7 bases. The trim removed 5 bases at V and 6 bases at J, leaving 9 bases unmatched. There are 13 residues in the CDR3. Looked up from germline, CDR1 is DFQATT and CDR2 is SNEGSKA (reference sequence).

The gene calls are TRBV4-2 and TRBJ2-1; possible D gene TRBD2, 6 bases. V was cut by 1 base and J by 3 bases, with 16 bases left in between. CDR3 length equals 17 residues. CDR1 is LGHNA and CDR2 is YNFKEQ in the germline V gene. The CDR3 region is CASSQVNGDFFYNEQFF. The CDR3, as DNA: TGTGCCAGCAGCCAAGTTAACGGGGACTTCTTCTACAATGAGCAGTTCTTC.

This clonotype was counted once. This may be a read error, as it is one base from a much larger clone. The rearrangement uses TRBV9 and TRBJ1-4; 9 bases map to TRBD1. Germline V gene sequence: CDR1 SGDLS, CDR2 YYNGEE. The CDR3 covers 14 residues. The CDR3 reads CASSDGTGSERLFF. CDR3 nucleotides: TGTGCCAGCAGCGACGGGACAGGGAGTGAAAGACTGTTTTTT.

The rearrangement uses TRBV7-6 and TRBJ2-3; 7 nucleotides line up with TRBD1. The J segment lost 3 bases and the V segment lost 1 base, leaving 4 bases of the junction unmatched. The CDR3 loop spans 15 amino acids. From germline, CDR1 is SGHVS and CDR2 FNYEAQ. As DNA, the CDR3 is TGTGCCAGCAGCTTAGAGACAGGGTTGACAGATACGCAGTATTTT. This translates into CASSLETGLTDTQYF.